Shown below are 14 T cell receptor beta chains from a single sample sequenced in a study of molecular identifiers for immune sequencing clone quantification. TCRdb independently ran MiXCR on the PCR reads; one entry per CDR3 protein. The sample has over 600,000 distinct CDR3 sequences; 15% to 20% are singletons. Sequenced input: naive CD8+ T cells from blood, with Jurkat cell RNA spiked in. Subset noted: FACS-sorted CD8+CD4-CCR7+CD45RA+ naive T cells. The receptors originated from a human donor in good health. Some libraries in this study had Jurkat cell RNA spiked in.

This clonotype was found many times. This chain connects TRBV12-3 or TRBV12-4 to TRBJ2-2; TRBD1 matches 7 bases. This CDR3 has 16 amino acids. J lost 7 bases, V lost 2 bases, and 10 bases had no gene match. The CDR3, as DNA: TGTGCCAGCAGTTTAAGAGGGGGCCAGTACGGCGGGGAGCTGTTTTTT. It is translated as CASSLRGGQYGGELFF.

This clonotype has just one count. A much larger clone is a single base away; this may be a read error. The chain couples TRBV20-1 to TRBJ1-2; D possibly corresponds to TRBD1 (6 bases). This CDR3 comprises 13 residues. Germline lookup yields CDR1 DFQATT and CDR2 SNEGSKA (reference sequence). The CDR3 spells CGARDRTVLGYTF. The CDR3 nucleotides are TGCGGTGCTAGAGACCGGACAGTACTTGGCTACACCTTC.

About this clonotype itself: The CDR3 does not close with the conserved phenylalanine or tryptophan, likely indicating a read error. The chain carries TRBV6-2 or TRBV6-3 and TRBJ1-5; no clear D. Between the trimmed V and J ends, which lost 6 bases and 0 bases, there was a span of 9 bases. The CDR3 extends over 14 amino acids. The germline gives CDR1 MNHEY, CDR2 SVGEGT. Here the CDR3 DNA reads TGTGCCAGCAGGATGGCGGTTAGCAATCAGCCCCAGCATCTT. Encoded protein: CASRMAVSNQPQHL.

This rearrangement joins TRBV2 to TRBJ2-5; tentatively, D is TRBD1 or TRBD2 (5 bases each). Germline V CDR1 and CDR2: SNHLY, FYNNEI. CDR3 size: 15 residues. V was cut by 3 bases and J by 2 bases, with 13 bases left in between. CDR3 sequence: CASSDPGTHQETQYF. DNA of the CDR3: TGTGCCAGCAGTGACCCCGGGACGCATCAAGAGACCCAGTACTTC.

The table lists this clonotype with many counts. The CDR3 nucleotides read TGTGCCAGCAGCCCAGGGATAAGCGAAAATGAAAAACTGTTTTTT. This sequence encodes CASSPGISENEKLFF. The J gene is TRBJ1-4, the V gene TRBV7-3; tentatively, D is TRBD1 (5 bases). The CDR3 spans 15 residues. Trimming removed 5 bases from V and 5 bases from J, with 15 bases in between. Germline values: CDR1 SGHTA, CDR2 FQGTGA.

The genes are TRBV6-2 or TRBV6-3 and TRBJ1-1, with TRBD1 as a possible D gene (5 bases). The CDR3 totals 16 residues. Trimming took 5 bases from V and 0 from J, leaving 16 bases between them. Germline-derived CDR1 and CDR2 are MNHEY and SVGEGT. The CDR3 here is CASSDPRDQLNTEAFF. DNA of the CDR3: TGTGCCAGCAGTGACCCCAGGGACCAATTGAACACTGAAGCTTTCTTT.

This clonotype appeared many times. This chain links TRBV9 with TRBJ2-3, with D perhaps TRBD1 or TRBD2 (5 bases each). CDR1 and CDR2 from the germline V gene are SGDLS and YYNGEE. This CDR3 spans 17 amino acids. Trimming took 4 bases from V and 1 from J, leaving 19 bases between them. The CDR3 loop is CASSSAVGDLRTDTQYF. The CDR3 DNA follows: TGTGCCAGCAGCTCCGCGGTGGGGGATCTCCGCACAGATACGCAGTATTTT.

This clonotype was recorded many times. The J gene is TRBJ2-7, the V gene TRBV6-5; no reliable D call. Germline CDR1 reads MNHEY; CDR2 reads SVGAGI. CDR3 length: 13 amino acids. Trimming removed 4 bases from V and 3 bases from J, with 10 bases in between. CDR3 coding DNA: TGTGCCAGCAGTTGGGGTAAGAACTACGAGCAGTACTTC. Its translation: CASSWGKNYEQYF.

To note about this clonotype: Given the absence of the conserved phenylalanine or tryptophan at the CDR3 end, a read error is likely. V gene TRBV10-1 combines with J gene TRBJ1-2, with D possibly matching TRBD1 (5 bases). V lost 8 bases to trimming and J lost 5 bases, with 30 bases between them. Germline-derived CDR1 and CDR2 are WNHNN and SYGVQD (reference sequence). The CDR3 spans 18 residues. CDR3 in amino acids: CASAGGEASLTAEYGYTL. DNA of the CDR3: TGCGCCAGCGCCGGAGGGGAGGCGTCCCTAACTGCTGAATATGGCTACACCCTC.

The chain joins TRBV2 to TRBJ2-5; D gene uncertain. The CDR3 length is 12 residues. V was cut by 7 bases and J by 1 base, with 7 bases left in between. In germline, CDR1 is SNHLY, CDR2 FYNNEI. CDR3 bases: TGTGCCAGCATGTGGTCCCAAGAGACCCAGTACTTC. This codes for CASMWSQETQYF. The whole variable domain, filled in from reference TRBV2 and TRBJ2-5, reads EPEVTQTPSHQVTQMGQEVILRCVPISNHLYFYWYRQILGQKVEFLVSFYNNEISEKSEIFDDQFSVERPDGSNFTLKIRSTKLEDSAMYFCASMWSQETQYFGPGTRLLVL.

This clonotype was observed at least ten times. This chain joins TRBV6-5 and TRBJ1-5; tentatively, D is TRBD1 (5 bases). The V end lost 2 bases, the J end lost 8 bases, and 13 bases lay between the germline ends. This CDR3 region has 14 residues. CDR1 MNHEY and CDR2 SVGAGI come from the germline V gene. The CDR3 protein is CASSYVVGGEPQHF. CDR3 in DNA: TGTGCCAGCAGTTACGTTGTTGGGGGGGAGCCCCAGCATTTT.

This sequence joins TRBV18 and TRBJ1-1, with a possible D match to TRBD1 (5 bases). Trimming removed 6 bases at V and 6 bases at J, with 11 bases between. Germline-derived CDR1 and CDR2 are KGHSH and LQKENI. This CDR3 is 12 amino acids long. The CDR3 sequence is CASSPGPAEAFF. The CDR3, as DNA: TGTGCCAGCTCCCCGGGGCCGGCTGAAGCTTTCTTT.

This clonotype has at least ten counts. V and J are TRBV2 and TRBJ1-5; 7 positions match TRBD1. The CDR3 length is 15 residues. Germline CDR1 reads SNHLY; CDR2 reads FYNNEI. V lost 0 bases to trimming and J lost 6 bases; unmatched junction nucleotides: 5. The CDR3 spells CASSEAPAGGQPQHF. CDR3 sequence (DNA): TGTGCCAGCAGTGAAGCCCCAGCAGGGGGTCAGCCCCAGCATTTT.

On this clonotype: A much more abundant neighbour one base away suggests this may be a read error. V and J are TRBV9 and TRBJ2-6; maybe TRBD1 (7 bases). Germline V gene lookup returns CDR1 SGDLS and CDR2 YYNGEE. The CDR3 has 17 residues. V was pared by 0 bases and J by 2 bases, with 12 bases between. CDR3 region: CASSVAGGGPGANVLTF. CDR3 nucleotides: TGTGCCAGCAGCGTAGCTGGAGGGGGCCCTGGGGCCAACGTCCTGACTTTC.